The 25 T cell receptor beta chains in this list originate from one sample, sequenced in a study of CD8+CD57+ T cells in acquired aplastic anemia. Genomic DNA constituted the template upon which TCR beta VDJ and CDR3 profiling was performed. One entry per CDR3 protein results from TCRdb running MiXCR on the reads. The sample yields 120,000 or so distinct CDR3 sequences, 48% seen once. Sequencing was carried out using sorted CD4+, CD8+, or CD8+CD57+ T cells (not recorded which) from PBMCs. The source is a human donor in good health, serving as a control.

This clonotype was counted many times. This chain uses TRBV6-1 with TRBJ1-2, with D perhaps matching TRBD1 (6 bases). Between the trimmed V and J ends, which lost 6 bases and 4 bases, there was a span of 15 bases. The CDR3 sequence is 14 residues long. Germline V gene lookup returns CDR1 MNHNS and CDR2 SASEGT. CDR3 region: CASRSAGAPYGYTF. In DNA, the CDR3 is TGTGCCAGCAGGAGCGCAGGGGCCCCCTATGGCTACACCTTC.

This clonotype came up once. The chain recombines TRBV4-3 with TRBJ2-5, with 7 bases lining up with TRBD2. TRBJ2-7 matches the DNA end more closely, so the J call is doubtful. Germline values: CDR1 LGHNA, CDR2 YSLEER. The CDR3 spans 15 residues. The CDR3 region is CASSQGGLAAYEQYF. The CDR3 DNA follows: TGCGCCAGCAGCCAGGGGGGTCTAGCGGCCTACGAGCAGTACTTC.

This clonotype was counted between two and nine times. The CDR3 sequence is CASSIADFSYEQYF. The CDR3 bases are TGTGCCAGTAGTATTGCCGATTTCTCCTACGAGCAGTACTTC. The chain uses TRBV19 and TRBJ2-7, with unresolved D. This CDR3 contains 14 residues. Germline CDR1 LNHDA, CDR2 SQIVND (reference sequence). Trimming left V 3 bases short and J 0 bases short, with 9 bases between.

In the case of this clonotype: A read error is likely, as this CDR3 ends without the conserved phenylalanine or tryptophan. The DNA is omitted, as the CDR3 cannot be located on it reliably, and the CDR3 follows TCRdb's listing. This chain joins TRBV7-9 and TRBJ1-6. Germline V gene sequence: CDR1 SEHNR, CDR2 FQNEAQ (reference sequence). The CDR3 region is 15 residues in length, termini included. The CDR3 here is CASSLGSSSDSPLRL.

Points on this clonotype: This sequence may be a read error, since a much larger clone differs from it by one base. In DNA, the CDR3 is TGTGCCTGCAGCGCCTTTGGACAGGGGAACACTGAAGCTTTCTTT. Its translation is CACSAFGQGNTEAFF. The V and J genes are TRBV6-1 and TRBJ1-1; the match to TRBD1 covers 8 bases. The V gene's germline CDR1 is MNHNS and CDR2 SASEGT. The length of the CDR3 is 15 residues.

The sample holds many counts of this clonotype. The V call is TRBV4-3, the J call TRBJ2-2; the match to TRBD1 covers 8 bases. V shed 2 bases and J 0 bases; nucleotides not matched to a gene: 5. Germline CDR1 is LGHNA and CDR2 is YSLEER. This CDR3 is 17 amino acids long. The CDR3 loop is CASSQTPDRANTGELFF. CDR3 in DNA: TGCGCCAGCAGCCAAACTCCGGACAGGGCGAACACCGGGGAGCTGTTTTTT.

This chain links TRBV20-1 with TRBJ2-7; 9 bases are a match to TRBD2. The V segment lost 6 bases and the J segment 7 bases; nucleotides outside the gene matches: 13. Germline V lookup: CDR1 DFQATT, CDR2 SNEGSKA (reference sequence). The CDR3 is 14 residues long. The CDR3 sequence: CSAPTPSGAGEQYF. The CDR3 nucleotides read TGCAGTGCACCTACCCCTAGCGGGGCGGGAGAGCAGTACTTC.

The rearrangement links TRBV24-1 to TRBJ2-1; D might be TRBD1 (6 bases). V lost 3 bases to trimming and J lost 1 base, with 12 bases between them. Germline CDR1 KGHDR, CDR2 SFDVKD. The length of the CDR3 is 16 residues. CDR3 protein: CATSDTGFSSYNEQFF. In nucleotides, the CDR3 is TGTGCCACCAGTGATACAGGGTTCAGTTCCTACAATGAGCAGTTCTTC.

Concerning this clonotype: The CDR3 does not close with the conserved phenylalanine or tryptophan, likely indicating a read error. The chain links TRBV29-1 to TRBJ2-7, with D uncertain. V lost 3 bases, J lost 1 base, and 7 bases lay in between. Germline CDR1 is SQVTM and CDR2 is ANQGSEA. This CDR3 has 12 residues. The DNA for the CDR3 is TGCAGCGTTGAGGGCCGTTCCTACGAGCAGTACTCC. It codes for CSVEGRSYEQYS.

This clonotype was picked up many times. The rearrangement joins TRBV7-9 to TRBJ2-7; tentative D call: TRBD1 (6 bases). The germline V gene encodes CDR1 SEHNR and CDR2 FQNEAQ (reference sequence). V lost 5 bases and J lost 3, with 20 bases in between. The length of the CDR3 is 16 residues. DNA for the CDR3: TGTGCCAGCAGCCAAACCCCCGGGACAAGGTACTACGAGCAGTACTTC. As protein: CASSQTPGTRYYEQYF.

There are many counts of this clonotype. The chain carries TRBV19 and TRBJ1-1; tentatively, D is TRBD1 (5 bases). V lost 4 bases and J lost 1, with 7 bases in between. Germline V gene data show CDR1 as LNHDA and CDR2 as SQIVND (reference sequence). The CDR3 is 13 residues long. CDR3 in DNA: TGTGCCAGTAGTACACAGGAGAACACTGAAGCTTTCTTT. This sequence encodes CASSTQENTEAFF.

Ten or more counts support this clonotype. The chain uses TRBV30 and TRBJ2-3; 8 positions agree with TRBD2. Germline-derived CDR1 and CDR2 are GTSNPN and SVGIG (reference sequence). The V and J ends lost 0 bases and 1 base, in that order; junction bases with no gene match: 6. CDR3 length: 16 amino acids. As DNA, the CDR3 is TGTGCCTGGAGTGTAGGTAGCGGGGCGCGCACAGATACGCAGTATTTT. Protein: CAWSVGSGARTDTQYF.

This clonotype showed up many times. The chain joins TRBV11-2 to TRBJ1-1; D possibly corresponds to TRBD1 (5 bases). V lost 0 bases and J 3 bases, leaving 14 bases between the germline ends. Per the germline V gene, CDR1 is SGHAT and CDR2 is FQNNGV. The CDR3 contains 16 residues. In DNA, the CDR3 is TGTGCCAGCAGCTTAGATATCGCAGGGAGGCACACTGAAGCTTTCTTT. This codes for CASSLDIAGRHTEAFF.

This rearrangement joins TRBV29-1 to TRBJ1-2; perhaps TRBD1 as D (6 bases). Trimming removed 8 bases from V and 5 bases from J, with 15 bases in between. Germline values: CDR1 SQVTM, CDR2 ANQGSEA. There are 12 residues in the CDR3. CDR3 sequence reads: CSQAGEVYGYTF. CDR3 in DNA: TGCAGCCAAGCAGGGGAAGTGTATGGCTACACCTTC. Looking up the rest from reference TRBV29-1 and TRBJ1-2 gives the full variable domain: SAVISQKPSRDICQRGTSLTIQCQVDSQVTMMFWYRQQPGQSLTLIATANQGSEATYESGFVIDKFPISRPNLTFSTLTVSNMSPEDSSIYLCSQAGEVYGYTFGSGTRLTVV.

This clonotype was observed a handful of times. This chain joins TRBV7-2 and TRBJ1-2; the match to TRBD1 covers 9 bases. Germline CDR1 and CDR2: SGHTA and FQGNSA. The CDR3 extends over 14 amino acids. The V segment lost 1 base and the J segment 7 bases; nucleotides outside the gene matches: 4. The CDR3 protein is CASSLVTGGRGYTF. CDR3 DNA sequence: TGTGCCAGCAGCTTAGTGACAGGGGGTCGTGGCTACACCTTC.

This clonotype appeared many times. The CDR3 loop reads CASSLILAGGRYYEQYF. CDR3 coding DNA: TGTGCCAGCAGCTTAATCCTAGCGGGGGGGCGATACTACGAGCAGTACTTC. The chain uses TRBV7-7 and TRBJ2-7, with TRBD2 matching 12 bases. Trimming took 2 bases from V and 3 from J; bases not matched to a gene: 8. CDR1 and CDR2 (germline): SSHAT, FNYEAQ (reference sequence). The CDR3 totals 17 residues.

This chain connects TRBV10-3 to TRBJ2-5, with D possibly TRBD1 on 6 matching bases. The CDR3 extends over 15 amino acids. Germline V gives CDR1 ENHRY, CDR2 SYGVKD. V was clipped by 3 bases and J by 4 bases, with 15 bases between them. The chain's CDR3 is CAISDQGSFRETQYF. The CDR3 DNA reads TGTGCCATCAGTGATCAGGGGAGTTTTCGAGAGACCCAGTACTTC.

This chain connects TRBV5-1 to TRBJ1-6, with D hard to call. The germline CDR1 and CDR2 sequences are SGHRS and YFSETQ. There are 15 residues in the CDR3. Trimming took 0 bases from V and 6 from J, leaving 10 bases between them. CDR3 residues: CASSLVGDSNSPLHF. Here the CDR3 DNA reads TGCGCCAGCAGCTTGGTCGGGGATAGTAATTCACCCCTCCACTTT.

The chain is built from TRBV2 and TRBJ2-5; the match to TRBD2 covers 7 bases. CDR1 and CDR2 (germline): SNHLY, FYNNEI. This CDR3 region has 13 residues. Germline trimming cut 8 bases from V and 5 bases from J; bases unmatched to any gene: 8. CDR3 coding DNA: TGTGCCAGCGTACGGACTAGTTGGGAGACCCAGTACTTC. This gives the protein CASVRTSWETQYF.

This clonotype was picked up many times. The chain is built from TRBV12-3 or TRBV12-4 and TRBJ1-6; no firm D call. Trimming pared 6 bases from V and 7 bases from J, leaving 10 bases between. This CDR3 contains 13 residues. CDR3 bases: TGTGCCAGCAGCTCAAACGGGAATTCACCCCTCCACTTT. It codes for CASSSNGNSPLHF.

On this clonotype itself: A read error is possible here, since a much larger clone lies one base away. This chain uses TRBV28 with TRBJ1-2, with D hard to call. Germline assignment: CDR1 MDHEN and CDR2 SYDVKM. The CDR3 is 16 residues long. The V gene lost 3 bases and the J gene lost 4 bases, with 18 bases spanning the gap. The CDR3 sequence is CASSFLSVAEVYGYTF. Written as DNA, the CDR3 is TGTGCCAGCAGTTTCTTGTCAGTCGCTGAAGTCTATGGCTACACCTTC.

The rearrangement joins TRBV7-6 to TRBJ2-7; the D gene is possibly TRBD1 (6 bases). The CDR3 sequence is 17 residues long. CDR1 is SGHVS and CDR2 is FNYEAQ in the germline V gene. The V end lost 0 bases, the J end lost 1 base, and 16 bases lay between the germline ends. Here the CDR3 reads CASSLAGRGSPSYEQYF. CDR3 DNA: TGTGCCAGCAGCTTAGCAGGCAGGGGCTCCCCTTCCTACGAGCAGTACTTC.

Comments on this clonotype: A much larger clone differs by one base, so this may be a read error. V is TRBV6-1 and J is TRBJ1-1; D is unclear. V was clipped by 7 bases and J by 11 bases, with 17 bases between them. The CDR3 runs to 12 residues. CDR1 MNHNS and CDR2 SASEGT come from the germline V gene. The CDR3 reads CASNPPYTRAFF. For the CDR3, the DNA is TGTGCCAGCAATCCGCCATACACGAGGGCTTTCTTT.

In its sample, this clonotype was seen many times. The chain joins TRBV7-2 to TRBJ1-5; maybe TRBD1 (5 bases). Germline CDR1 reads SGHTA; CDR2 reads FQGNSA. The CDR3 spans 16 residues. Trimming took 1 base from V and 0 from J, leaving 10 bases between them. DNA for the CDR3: TGTGCCAGCAGCTTAGGGCAGGGTGGTAGCAATCAGCCCCAGCATTTT. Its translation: CASSLGQGGSNQPQHF.

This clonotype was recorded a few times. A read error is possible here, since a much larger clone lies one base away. The CDR3 here is CAGRLQGQGNQPQHF. For the CDR3, the DNA is TGTGCCGGCAGATTACAGGGCCAAGGCAATCAGCCCCAGCATTTT. The chain is built from TRBV6-1 and TRBJ1-5, with a weak D call TRBD1 (6 bases). CDR3 size: 15 residues. Germline loops: CDR1 MNHNS, CDR2 SASEGT.